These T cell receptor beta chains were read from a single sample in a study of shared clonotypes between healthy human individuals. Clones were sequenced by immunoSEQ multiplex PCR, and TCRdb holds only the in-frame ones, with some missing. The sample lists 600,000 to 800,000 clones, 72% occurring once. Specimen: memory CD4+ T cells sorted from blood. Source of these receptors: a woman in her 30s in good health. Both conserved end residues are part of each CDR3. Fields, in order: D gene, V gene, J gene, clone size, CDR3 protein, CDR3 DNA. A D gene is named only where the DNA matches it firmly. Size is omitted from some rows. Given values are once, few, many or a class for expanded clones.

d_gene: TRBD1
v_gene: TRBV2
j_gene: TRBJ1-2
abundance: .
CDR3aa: CASGSISGTGGHNGYTF
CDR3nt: TGTGCCAGCGGATCCATTTCCGGGACAGGGGGACATAATGGCTACACCTTC

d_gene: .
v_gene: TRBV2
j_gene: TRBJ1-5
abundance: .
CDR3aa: CASASSSSSVGSNQPQHF
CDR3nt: TGTGCCAGCGCGTCTTCGAGTTCTAGCGTGGGTAGCAATCAGCCCCAGCATTTT

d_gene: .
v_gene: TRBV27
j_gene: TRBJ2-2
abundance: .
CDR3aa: CASREGVRTGELFF
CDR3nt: TGTGCCAGCAGAGAGGGGGTCAGGACCGGGGAGCTGTTTTTT

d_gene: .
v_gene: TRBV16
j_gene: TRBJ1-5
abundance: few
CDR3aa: CASSQFGQDYSNQPQHF
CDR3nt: TGTGCCAGCAGCCAATTCGGACAAGATTATAGCAATCAGCCCCAGCATTTT

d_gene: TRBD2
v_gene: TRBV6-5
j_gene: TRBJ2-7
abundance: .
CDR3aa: CASARVLAGSYEQYF
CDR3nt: TGTGCCAGCGCCAGGGTACTAGCGGGGTCCTACGAGCAGTACTTC

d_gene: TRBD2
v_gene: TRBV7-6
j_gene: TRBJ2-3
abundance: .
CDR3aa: CASSHGGGPGSITDTQYF
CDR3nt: TGTGCCAGCAGCCACGGGGGGGGTCCGGGAAGCATCACAGATACGCAGTATTTT

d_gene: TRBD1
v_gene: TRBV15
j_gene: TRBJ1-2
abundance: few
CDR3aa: CATSRPGQGNYGYTF
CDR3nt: TGTGCCACCAGCAGACCGGGACAGGGGAACTATGGCTACACCTTC

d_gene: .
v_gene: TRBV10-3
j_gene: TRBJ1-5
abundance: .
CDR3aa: CAISESGNQPQHF
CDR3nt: TGTGCCATCAGTGAGTCAGGCAATCAGCCCCAGCATTTT

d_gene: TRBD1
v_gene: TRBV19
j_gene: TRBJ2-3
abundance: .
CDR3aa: CASSRDRSRDTQYF
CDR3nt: TGTGCCAGCTCCCGGGACAGGAGCAGGGATACGCAGTATTTT

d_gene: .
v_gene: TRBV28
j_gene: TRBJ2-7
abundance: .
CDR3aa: CASSFTTYEQYF
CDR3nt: TGTGCCAGCAGTTTTACGACCTACGAGCAGTACTTC

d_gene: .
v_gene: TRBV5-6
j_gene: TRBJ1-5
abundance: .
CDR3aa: CASSRGGSSNQPQHF
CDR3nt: TGTGCCAGCTCGAGAGGGGGATCTAGCAATCAGCCCCAGCATTTT

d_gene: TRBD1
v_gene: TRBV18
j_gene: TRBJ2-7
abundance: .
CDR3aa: CASSPNGDSPPDEQYF
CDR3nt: TGTGCCAGCTCACCAAACGGGGACAGCCCTCCCGACGAGCAGTACTTC

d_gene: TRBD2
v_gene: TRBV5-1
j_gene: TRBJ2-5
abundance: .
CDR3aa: CASSLGTSGIQETQYF
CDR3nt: TGCGCCAGCAGCTTGGGTACTAGCGGGATACAAGAGACCCAGTACTTC

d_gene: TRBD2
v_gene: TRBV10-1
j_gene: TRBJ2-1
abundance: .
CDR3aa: CASSEAGTSINEQFF
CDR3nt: TGCGCCAGCAGTGAGGCCGGGACTAGTATCAATGAGCAGTTCTTC

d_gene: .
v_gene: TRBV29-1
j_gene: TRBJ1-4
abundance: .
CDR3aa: CSVGEGEKLFF
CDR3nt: TGCAGCGTGGGAGAGGGTGAAAAACTGTTTTTT

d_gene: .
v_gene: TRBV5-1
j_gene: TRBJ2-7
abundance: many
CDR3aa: CASSPEMLAPDDEQYF
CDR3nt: TGCGCCAGCAGCCCTGAAATGCTAGCGCCCGATGATGAGCAGTACTTC

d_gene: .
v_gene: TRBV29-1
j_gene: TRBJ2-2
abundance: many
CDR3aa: CSVAESGDTGELFF
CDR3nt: TGCAGCGTTGCCGAATCTGGGGACACCGGGGAGCTGTTTTTT

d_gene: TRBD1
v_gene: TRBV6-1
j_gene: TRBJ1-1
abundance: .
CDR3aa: CASSEAAYRGGNEAFF
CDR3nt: TGTGCCAGCAGTGAAGCAGCCTACAGGGGTGGAAATGAAGCTTTCTTT